One and the same sample provided the 24 T cell receptor beta chains below, sequenced in a study of identifying expanded T cells in peripheral blood. The table came from immunoSEQ multiplex PCR; TCRdb's copy has only in-frame clones and leaves some out. This sample has about 85,000 clones, with more than 75% found just once. Material: blood. All receptors derive from a person between 18 and 70 years old in good health.

This clone was seen a handful of times. This chain uses TRBV4-3 with TRBJ1-4, with D unresolved. Per the germline V gene, CDR1 is LGHNA and CDR2 is YSLEER. Trimming removed 2 bases at V and 0 bases at J, with 13 bases between. This CDR3 is built from 17 residues. The CDR3 sequence: CASSQWAGKSTNEKLFF. CDR3 DNA sequence: TGCGCCAGCAGCCAATGGGCAGGAAAATCAACTAATGAAAAACTGTTTTTT.

The rearrangement links TRBV9 to TRBJ1-6; no clear D gene. V lost 0 bases and J lost 10, with 11 bases in between. Germline-derived CDR1 and CDR2 are SGDLS and YYNGEE. The CDR3 totals 14 residues. CDR3 protein: CASSVETLGSPLHF. The CDR3 nucleotides are TGTGCCAGCAGCGTAGAGACCCTGGGCTCACCCCTCCACTTT.

V usage is TRBV6-6 and J usage is TRBJ1-4; 11 nucleotides match TRBD1. Germline V gives CDR1 MNHNY, CDR2 SVGAGI (reference sequence). With 5 bases clipped from V and 7 bases from J, the junction kept 6 bases outside the gene matches. The CDR3 has 15 residues. The CDR3 nucleotides read TGTGCCAGCAGTCTTACCGGGACAGGGGGTGAAAAACTGTTTTTT. As protein: CASSLTGTGGEKLFF.

J is TRBJ2-7 and V is TRBV13; unclear D gene. The CDR3 runs to 13 residues. The V gene lost 3 bases and the J gene lost 0 bases, with 6 bases spanning the gap. Germline V gene lookup returns CDR1 PRHDT and CDR2 FYEKMQ (reference sequence). CDR3 protein: CASSLGDSYEQYF. Here the CDR3 DNA reads TGTGCCAGCAGCTTGGGTGACTCCTACGAGCAGTACTTC.

The chain couples TRBV30 to TRBJ2-3; 9 nucleotides agree with TRBD2. The length of the CDR3 is 14 residues. Germline assignment: CDR1 GTSNPN and CDR2 SVGIG (reference sequence). Unmatched junction bases numbered 4, after V lost 0 bases and J lost 6 bases. This chain's CDR3 is CAWSVRGGADTQYF. The CDR3 DNA is TGTGCCTGGAGTGTGCGGGGGGGCGCGGATACGCAGTATTTT.

This clone occurred once. This chain joins TRBV4-3 and TRBJ1-4; D may be TRBD1 (6 bases). The CDR3 has 13 residues. Germline CDR1 and CDR2: LGHNA and YSLEER. Trimming shortened V by 0 bases and J by 9 bases, and 8 bases separated the two germline ends. CDR3 DNA sequence: TGCGCCAGCAGCCAAGAGCAGGGGAAAAAACTGTTTTTT. Its protein is CASSQEQGKKLFF.

V is TRBV2 and J is TRBJ2-1; 10 nucleotides match TRBD2. The V and J ends lost 3 bases and 2 bases, in that order; junction bases with no gene match: 1. CDR3 size: 15 residues. Per the germline V gene, CDR1 is SNHLY and CDR2 is FYNNEI. The CDR3 sequence is CASSDGLAAYNEQFF. Here the CDR3 DNA reads TGTGCCAGCAGTGACGGACTAGCGGCCTACAATGAGCAGTTCTTC.

DNA for the CDR3: TGTGCCAGCCTCCCGGTAGGAGCCAACTACAATGAGCAGTTCTTC. This translates into CASLPVGANYNEQFF. The gene calls are TRBV5-6 and TRBJ2-1; no clear D gene. CDR1 is SGHDT and CDR2 is YYEEEE in the germline V gene. The V end was cut by 7 bases, the J end by 3 bases, with 17 bases between. This CDR3 is 15 amino acids long. The full variable domain, in which reference TRBV5-6 and TRBJ2-1 provide the parts outside the CDR3, is DAGVTQSPTHLIKTRGQQVTLRCSPKSGHDTVSWYQQALGQGPQFIFQYYEEEERQRGNFPDRFSGHQFPNYSSELNVNALLLGDSALYLCASLPVGANYNEQFFGPGTRLTVL.

This clone showed up just once. The chain employs TRBV2 and TRBJ2-2; 8 nucleotides match TRBD2. Germline-derived CDR1 and CDR2 are SNHLY and FYNNEI. CDR3 length: 19 residues. V dropped 3 bases and J dropped 6; count of bases not matched to a gene: 18. In nucleotides, the CDR3 is TGTGCCAGCAGTGAGTCTGCTCTGCTTCAGCGGGGGCCTCCCGGGGAGCTGTTTTTT. The encoded protein is CASSESALLQRGPPGELFF.

The chain links TRBV18 to TRBJ1-2, with 10 nucleotides matching TRBD1. The V gene's germline CDR1 is KGHSH and CDR2 LQKENI. The CDR3 sequence is 13 residues long. CDR3 region: CVSGTGVSYGYTF. The CDR3 DNA sequence: TGTGTCTCGGGGACAGGGGTATCCTATGGCTACACCTTC. The whole variable domain, remainder taken from reference TRBV18 and TRBJ1-2, is NAGVMQNPRHLVRRRGQEARLRCSPMKGHSHVYWYRQLPEEGLKFMVYLQKENIIDESGMPKERFSAEFPKEGPSILRIQQVVRGDSAAYFCVSGTGVSYGYTFGSGTRLTVV.

This chain joins TRBV5-4 and TRBJ1-6; a possible D gene is TRBD1 (6 bases). In germline, CDR1 is SGHNT, CDR2 YYREEE (reference sequence). There are 16 residues in the CDR3. V gave up 4 bases and J gave up 7 bases, with 18 bases separating them. The CDR3 spells CASSRGHLSKNSPLHF. The DNA for the CDR3 is TGTGCCAGCAGCCGGGGACACCTCAGTAAAAATTCACCCCTCCACTTT.

CDR3 DNA: TGTGCCAGCAGCTTGGATCGGGTTAGCACTGAAGCTTTCTTT. The encoded protein is CASSLDRVSTEAFF. J is TRBJ1-1 and V is TRBV5-4; D is undetermined. The length of the CDR3 is 14 residues. V lost 0 bases, J lost 4 bases, and 10 bases lay in between. Germline V gene data show CDR1 as SGHNT and CDR2 as YYREEE (reference sequence). The full variable domain, with the rest looked up from reference TRBV5-4 and TRBJ1-1, is ETGVTQSPTHLIKTRGQQVTLRCSSQSGHNTVSWYQQALGQGPQFIFQYYREEENGRGNFPPRFSGLQFPNYSSELNVNALELDDSALYLCASSLDRVSTEAFFGQGTRLTVV.

The chain employs TRBV7-8 and TRBJ2-7; the D gene is possibly TRBD1 (5 bases). Trimming took off 8 bases at V and 6 bases at J, with 20 bases between the two ends. Germline assignment: CDR1 SGHVS and CDR2 FQNEAQ. CDR3 length: 14 amino acids. The CDR3 loop is CASAPIIRVGEQYF. CDR3 DNA: TGTGCCAGCGCCCCTATTATCAGGGTTGGCGAGCAGTACTTC.

This sequence joins TRBV10-1 and TRBJ1-1; 7 nucleotides line up with TRBD1. The CDR3 loop spans 13 amino acids. V shed 8 bases, J shed 0 bases, and the junction held 3 bases outside the gene matches. The V gene's germline CDR1 is WNHNN and CDR2 SYGVQD (reference sequence). This CDR3 reads CASGDSMNTEAFF. The CDR3 region has the DNA TGCGCCAGCGGGGACAGCATGAACACTGAAGCTTTCTTT.

This CDR3 is CATLKRRDHGYTF. The CDR3 region has the DNA TGTGCCACCCTGAAGAGGCGGGACCATGGCTACACCTTC. The chain joins TRBV11-2 to TRBJ1-2; D perhaps matches TRBD1 (5 bases). The V and J ends lost 10 bases and 6 bases respectively, with 18 bases between them. Germline loops: CDR1 SGHAT, CDR2 FQNNGV. The CDR3 has 13 residues.

The chain employs TRBV5-6 and TRBJ1-6; weak D call: TRBD1 (5 bases). V lost 4 bases to trimming and J lost 7 bases, with 12 bases between them. In germline, CDR1 is SGHDT, CDR2 YYEEEE. The CDR3 runs 14 residues. The CDR3 region has the DNA TGTGCCAGCAGCAAGGGACGGAAAAATTCACCCCTCCACTTT. This encodes CASSKGRKNSPLHF. Using reference TRBV5-6 and TRBJ1-6 for the parts outside the CDR3, the full variable domain is DAGVTQSPTHLIKTRGQQVTLRCSPKSGHDTVSWYQQALGQGPQFIFQYYEEEERQRGNFPDRFSGHQFPNYSSELNVNALLLGDSALYLCASSKGRKNSPLHFGNGTRLTVT.

This clone has only one observation. The gene calls are TRBV5-1 and TRBJ2-5; D possibly corresponds to TRBD2 (6 bases). This CDR3 region has 14 residues. Germline V lookup: CDR1 SGHRS, CDR2 YFSETQ. With 0 bases removed from V and 2 bases from J, the gap between germline ends came to 8 bases. The CDR3: CASSLGGAQETQYF. In nucleotides, the CDR3 is TGCGCCAGCAGCTTGGGCGGGGCACAAGAGACCCAGTACTTC.

The chain employs TRBV11-2 and TRBJ1-2; D perhaps matches TRBD1 (6 bases). V was clipped by 5 bases and J by 3 bases, with 13 bases between them. This CDR3 region has 14 residues. CDR1 is SGHAT and CDR2 is FQNNGV in the germline V gene. The CDR3 loop is CASSPQQGYYGYTF. The CDR3 DNA follows: TGTGCCAGCAGCCCCCAACAGGGCTACTATGGCTACACCTTC. The complete variable domain, with remaining parts taken from reference TRBV11-2 and TRBJ1-2, reads EAGVAQSPRYKIIEKRQSVAFWCNPISGHATLYWYQQILGQGPKLLIQFQNNGVVDDSQLPKDRFSAERLKGVDSTLKIQPAKLEDSAVYLCASSPQQGYYGYTFGSGTRLTVV.

This clone turned up a few times. The V and J genes are TRBV18 and TRBJ2-7; unclear D gene. V was cut by 0 bases and J by 4 bases, with 4 bases left in between. The germline CDR1 and CDR2 sequences are KGHSH and LQKENI. The CDR3 is 12 residues long. In nucleotides, the CDR3 is TGTGCCAGCTCACCACCGGGGTACGAGCAGTACTTC. Amino acids: CASSPPGYEQYF.

On this clone itself: Other nucleotide sequences in the sample specify the same CDR3. The chain employs TRBV19 and TRBJ2-3; D might be TRBD2 (6 bases). The V end was cut by 1 base, the J end by 0 bases, with 8 bases between. Per the germline V gene, CDR1 is LNHDA and CDR2 is SQIVND (reference sequence). CDR3 length equals 15 residues. As DNA, the CDR3 is TGTGCCAGTAGTATAGGGGGGACTAGCACAGATACGCAGTATTTT. Translated: CASSIGGTSTDTQYF. Together with reference TRBV19 and TRBJ2-3, the CDR3 gives the full variable domain: DGGITQSPKYLFRKEGQNVTLSCEQNLNHDAMYWYRQDPGQGLRLIYYSQIVNDFQKGDIAEGYSVSREKKESFPLTVTSAQKNPTAFYLCASSIGGTSTDTQYFGPGTRLTVL.

The chain employs TRBV6-1 and TRBJ1-6, with TRBD1 matching over 7 bases. V lost 1 base to trimming and J lost 4 bases; unmatched junction nucleotides: 19. The CDR3 is 21 residues long. CDR1 is MNHNS and CDR2 is SASEGT in the germline V gene. The CDR3: CASSEVLTVGPYRGYNSPLHF. CDR3 sequence (DNA): TGTGCCAGCAGTGAAGTACTTACAGTGGGACCCTACAGGGGATATAATTCACCCCTCCACTTT.

The rearrangement joins TRBV11-3 to TRBJ2-7, with 13 bases lining up with TRBD2. The CDR3 covers 17 residues. The germline V gene has CDR1 SGHNT and CDR2 YENEEA. Trimming took 10 bases from V and 0 from J; bases not matched to a gene: 12. The CDR3 DNA reads TGTGCCAACGGAACTAGCGGGGGGGTCTCCGGCTCCTACGAGCAGTACTTC. This codes for CANGTSGGVSGSYEQYF.

V usage is TRBV4-1 and J usage is TRBJ2-7; D uncertain. The germline CDR1 and CDR2 sequences are MGHRA and YSYEKL. The CDR3 is 16 amino acids. V was clipped by 3 bases and J by 5 bases, with 20 bases between them. The CDR3 coding sequence is TGCGCCAGCAGCCAGGCCCGTACCTTGGGCCAAAACGAGCAGTACTTC. Protein product: CASSQARTLGQNEQYF.

The rearrangement joins TRBV9 to TRBJ2-5; no reliable D call. The V end was cut by 4 bases, the J end by 9 bases, with 10 bases between. The CDR3 is 11 residues long. Germline assignment: CDR1 SGDLS and CDR2 YYNGEE. The CDR3 protein is CASSPHSAQYF. The CDR3 coding sequence is TGTGCCAGCAGCCCCCATTCGGCCCAGTACTTC.